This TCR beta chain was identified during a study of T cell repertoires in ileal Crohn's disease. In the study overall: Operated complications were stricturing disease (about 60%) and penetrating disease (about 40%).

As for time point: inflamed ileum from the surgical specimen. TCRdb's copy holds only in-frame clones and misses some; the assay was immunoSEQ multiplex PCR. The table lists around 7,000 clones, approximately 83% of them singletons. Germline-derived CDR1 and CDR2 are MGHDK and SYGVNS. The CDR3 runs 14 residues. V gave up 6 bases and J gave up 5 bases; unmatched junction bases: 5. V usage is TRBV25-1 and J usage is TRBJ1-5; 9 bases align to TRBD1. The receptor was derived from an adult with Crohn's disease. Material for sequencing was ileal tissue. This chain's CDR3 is CASRRDRDDQPQHF. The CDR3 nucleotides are TGTGCCAGCAGGAGGGACAGGGATGATCAGCCCCAGCATTTT. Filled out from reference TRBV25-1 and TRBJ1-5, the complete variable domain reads EADIYQTPRYLVIGTGKKITLECSQTMGHDKMYWYQQDPGMELHLIHYSYGVNSTEKGDLSSESTVSRIRTEHFPLTLESARPSHTSQYLCASRRDRDDQPQHFGDGTRLSIL.